In its sample, the clone carrying this T cell receptor beta chain was seen once. Its antigen is still unknown. This entry comes from a study of T cell responses to AZD1222 COVID-19 vaccine. V lost 4 bases and J 10 bases, leaving 11 bases between the germline ends. The CDR3 spans 12 residues. Sequencing used immunoSEQ multiplex PCR; TCRdb keeps in-frame clones, though not all of them. The table has about 160,000 clones, 91% seen once. Study results and limitations: Along spike, vaccine-associated CD4 TCRs were found throughout, with dominance at 160-218 and 743-854. Just 5 to 7 people given AZD1222 tested seropositive at baseline.

The material sequenced was peripheral blood, taken 28 days after the second AZD1222 dose. The chain joins TRBV12-3 or TRBV12-4 to TRBJ1-5; D perhaps matches TRBD1 (5 bases). The sequence came from an adult who received the AZD1222 COVID-19 vaccine. The CDR3 loop is CASSSPGQPQHF. The CDR3 nucleotides read TGTGCCAGCAGTTCCCCAGGGCAACCCCAGCATTTT.